This is a list of T cell receptor beta chains from one sample in a study of response to subunit inactivated influenza vaccine. TCRdb reprocessed the RT-PCR reads with MiXCR, giving one entry per CDR3 protein. The table lists 800,000 or so distinct CDR3 sequences, 21% of them singletons. Sequencing used PBMCs from blood, obtained 5 to 6 days after vaccination. The receptor source for this set is a man aged 45-65 years who received an inactivated influenza vaccine. CDR3s include the opening cysteine and the closing phenylalanine or tryptophan. Each record gives: J gene, CDR3 length, V gene, CDR3 protein.

j_call: TRBJ1-4
cdr3_length: 15
v_call: TRBV6-5
cdr3_aa: CASSYSTVKADKLFF

j_call: TRBJ1-1
cdr3_length: 21
v_call: TRBV4-1
cdr3_aa: CASSQDLGAGRGAFMNTEAFF

j_call: TRBJ1-1
cdr3_length: 13
v_call: TRBV6-2/TRBV6-3
cdr3_aa: CASRENRSPEAFF

j_call: TRBJ2-1
cdr3_length: 12
v_call: TRBV20-1
cdr3_aa: CSASPPRNEQFF

j_call: TRBJ2-3
cdr3_length: 16
v_call: TRBV12-3/TRBV12-4
cdr3_aa: CASSEISAGGLYTQYF

j_call: TRBJ2-7
cdr3_length: 14
v_call: TRBV3-1
cdr3_aa: CASSQGEGLYEQYF

j_call: TRBJ2-5
cdr3_length: 16
v_call: TRBV28
cdr3_aa: CASRSLRTGGGETQYF

j_call: TRBJ2-7
cdr3_length: 13
v_call: TRBV20-1
cdr3_aa: CSAPTSPSYEQYF

j_call: TRBJ1-6
cdr3_length: 15
v_call: TRBV11-2
cdr3_aa: CASSIAVSLNSPLHF

j_call: TRBJ2-5
cdr3_length: 13
v_call: TRBV7-9
cdr3_aa: CASRGHIQETQYF

j_call: TRBJ2-1
cdr3_length: 16
v_call: TRBV9
cdr3_aa: CASSVGTEPSYNEQFF

j_call: TRBJ2-5
cdr3_length: 15
v_call: TRBV5-1
cdr3_aa: CASSLQGAIQETQYF

j_call: TRBJ2-3
cdr3_length: 16
v_call: TRBV4-1
cdr3_aa: CASSQRGPPRTDTQYF